This TCR beta chain was captured by sequencing in a study of T cell responses to AZD1222 COVID-19 vaccine. General observations from the study: Spike as a whole was targeted by vaccine-associated CD4 TCRs, dominant at 160-218 and 743-854.

A note on this clone: The target antigen is unknown.

Produced via immunoSEQ multiplex PCR; TCRdb's table is partial and in-frame only. The data show tens of thousands of clones, around 87% seen once. Trimming pared 1 base from V and 1 base from J, leaving 16 bases between. Per germline, CDR1 LGHNA and CDR2 YSLEER. The CDR3 spans 17 residues. This TCR was recovered from an adult in good health. The chain carries TRBV4-3 and TRBJ1-2; D possibly corresponds to TRBD1 (5 bases). The sequencing here drew on peripheral blood, taken on day 0 of MenACWY control vaccination. The chain's CDR3 is CASSQGSGDVGNYGYTF. Written as DNA, the CDR3 is TGCGCCAGCAGCCAAGGTAGTGGGGACGTTGGTAACTATGGCTACACCTTC.